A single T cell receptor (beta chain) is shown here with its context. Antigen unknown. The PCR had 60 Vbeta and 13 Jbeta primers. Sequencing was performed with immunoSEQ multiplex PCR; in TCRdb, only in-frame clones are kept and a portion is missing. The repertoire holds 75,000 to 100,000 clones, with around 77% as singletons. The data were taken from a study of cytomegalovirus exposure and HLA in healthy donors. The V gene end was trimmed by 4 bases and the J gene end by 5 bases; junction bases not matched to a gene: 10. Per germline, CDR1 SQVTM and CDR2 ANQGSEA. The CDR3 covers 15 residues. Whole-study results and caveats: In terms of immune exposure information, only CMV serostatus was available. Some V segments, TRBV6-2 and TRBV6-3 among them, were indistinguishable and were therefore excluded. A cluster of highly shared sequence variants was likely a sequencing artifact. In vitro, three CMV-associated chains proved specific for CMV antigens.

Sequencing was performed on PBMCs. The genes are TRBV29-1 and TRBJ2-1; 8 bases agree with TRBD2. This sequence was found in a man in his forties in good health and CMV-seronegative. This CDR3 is CSVASREGKNNEQFF. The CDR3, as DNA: TGCAGCGTTGCGTCTCGGGAGGGAAAAAACAATGAGCAGTTCTTC.